These 9 T cell receptor beta chains were sequenced from one sample in a study of CD8 T cells in ankylosing spondylitis. TCRdb passed the 5' RACE reads through MiXCR, listing each CDR3 protein once. Of some 130,000 distinct CDR3 sequences in the sample, about 13% were seen once. The specimen was blood, either unsorted or a sorted T cell fraction (not recorded which). These TCRs come from a female donor with ankylosing spondylitis or in good health (not recorded which).

The chain uses TRBV6-6 and TRBJ2-7; possibly TRBD2 for D (5 bases). The CDR3 length is 14 residues. V was cut by 2 bases and J by 2 bases, with 10 bases left in between. Germline-derived CDR1 and CDR2 are MNHNY and SVGAGI (reference sequence). CDR3 nucleotides: TGTGCCAGCAGTTACGGAGCCGGGGCCTACGAGCAGTACTTC. Its translation: CASSYGAGAYEQYF.

This chain connects TRBV5-1 to TRBJ2-5, with D unclear. Germline V gene lookup returns CDR1 SGHRS and CDR2 YFSETQ. Deletions cut 3 bases from V and 2 bases from J, with 8 bases between. This CDR3 has 13 amino acids. The CDR3 loop reads CASSSTTQETQYF. The CDR3 DNA follows: TGCGCCAGCAGCTCGACAACTCAAGAGACCCAGTACTTC.

This clonotype was picked up a small number of times. The rearrangement uses TRBV2 and TRBJ2-5; D is undetermined. Germline CDR1 reads SNHLY; CDR2 reads FYNNEI. Trimming pared 7 bases from V and 2 bases from J, leaving 14 bases between. The length of the CDR3 is 14 residues. CDR3 nucleotides: TGTGCCAGCACTCTGGTAGGGTTACAAGAGACCCAGTACTTC. Its translation: CASTLVGLQETQYF.

Worth noting for this clonotype: One base away lies a much larger clone, so this may be a sequencing read error. V gene TRBV12-5 combines with J gene TRBJ1-5; 9 nucleotides match TRBD1. The germline CDR1 and CDR2 sequences are LGHNT and FRNRAP. The length of the CDR3 is 16 residues. CDR3 region: CTSGLITGGVVQPQHF. DNA for the CDR3: TGTACTAGTGGTTTGATTACAGGGGGCGTCGTTCAGCCCCAGCATTTT.

This clonotype was observed many times. The chain recombines TRBV19 with TRBJ2-7; TRBD1 or TRBD2 may be the D gene (5 bases each). Germline V CDR1 and CDR2: LNHDA, SQIVND (reference sequence). CDR3 length: 15 amino acids. The V gene lost 3 bases and the J gene lost 0 bases, with 12 bases spanning the gap. CDR3 residues: CASSITGAYSYEQYF. The DNA of the CDR3 is TGTGCCAGTAGTATCACCGGGGCCTACTCCTACGAGCAGTACTTC. The complete variable domain, with remaining parts taken from reference TRBV19 and TRBJ2-7, reads DGGITQSPKYLFRKEGQNVTLSCEQNLNHDAMYWYRQDPGQGLRLIYYSQIVNDFQKGDIAEGYSVSREKKESFPLTVTSAQKNPTAFYLCASSITGAYSYEQYFGPGTRLTVT.

This chain connects TRBV7-2 to TRBJ1-2; perhaps TRBD1 as D (5 bases). The CDR3 contains 15 residues. The V and J ends lost 3 bases and 9 bases respectively, with 20 bases between them. Looked up from germline, CDR1 is SGHTA and CDR2 is FQGNSA. The CDR3 loop is CASSLIPTGGPSYTF. In DNA, the CDR3 is TGTGCCAGCAGCTTGATCCCAACCGGGGGTCCTAGCTACACCTTC. The full variable domain, its missing parts supplied by reference TRBV7-2 and TRBJ1-2, is GAGVSQSPSNKVTEKGKDVELRCDPISGHTALYWYRQSLGQGLEFLIYFQGNSAPDKSGLPSDRFSAERTGGSVSTLTIQRTQQEDSAVYLCASSLIPTGGPSYTFGSGTRLTVV.

This clonotype was seen ten or more times. This rearrangement joins TRBV4-1 to TRBJ2-1; TRBD2 matches 7 bases. CDR1 and CDR2 from the germline V gene are MGHRA and YSYEKL. The junction had 4 bases not matched to a gene; V was cut back by 1 base and J by 1 base. The CDR3 covers 16 residues. The CDR3 here is CASSQAGLVSYNEQFF. CDR3 sequence (DNA): TGCGCCAGCAGCCAAGCTGGACTAGTGTCCTACAATGAGCAGTTCTTC.

This clonotype was detected a few times. The chain joins TRBV5-1 to TRBJ2-2; D perhaps matches TRBD2 (6 bases). This CDR3 is built from 15 residues. Deletions cut 0 bases from V and 4 bases from J, with 10 bases between. Looked up from germline, CDR1 is SGHRS and CDR2 is YFSETQ. CDR3 region: CASSLEGGTTGELFF. CDR3 bases: TGCGCCAGCAGCTTGGAGGGAGGTACCACCGGGGAGCTGTTTTTT.

This clonotype has only a few counts. J is TRBJ2-1 and V is TRBV20-1; 9 bases match TRBD2. The ends lost 6 bases at V and 5 bases at J; junction bases unmatched: 11. This CDR3 is built from 15 residues. In germline, CDR1 is DFQATT, CDR2 SNEGSKA (reference sequence). The CDR3 here is CSAPRSRLADNEQFF. The DNA of the CDR3 is TGCAGTGCCCCCCGGTCCCGACTAGCGGACAATGAGCAGTTCTTC.